What follows is one T cell receptor (beta chain) and its context. This clonotype was counted many times. Its binding antigen is unknown. Within one base of it there is no much larger clone, and no base qualities were kept. The data are from a study of T-cell reconstitution after alpha-beta-depleted transplantation in children (dated by TCRdb to 2015 to 2016). In the study overall: T-cell immune reconstitution after TCRalphabeta/CD19-depleted allogeneic hematopoietic cell transplantation in children was quantitatively tracked in the study by means of TCR repertoire profiling.

From cysteine to phenylalanine, the CDR3 is 14 amino acids long. The retained sequence is limited to the CDR3, 42 bases, with the frame set at the first base. The germline V gene (reference sequence) specifies LNHDA as CDR1 and SQIVND as CDR2. The V end gives up 5 bases and the J end 2 bases, leaving 6 bases in the junction not matched to a gene. The intended sense of this specimen's time point label: day 60 (about 2 months) after transplantation. Reading the label with the study, this specimen's treatment or condition is: allogeneic hematopoietic cell transplantation with graft depleted of TCRalphabeta T cells and CD19 B cells. Transplant recipients were children who received TCRalphabeta/CD19-depleted allogeneic hematopoietic cell grafts. What the study reported, not specific to this receptor: The frequencies of hyperexpanded clones fell over the following months, and after one year, T-cell counts and TCRbeta diversity were mostly attributed to newly produced T cells. About two months after transplant, the apparently early recovery of alphabetaT-cell counts reportedly depended on just several hundred clones that had expanded rapidly and came from non-depleted graft cells. In some patients, high TCRbeta diversity at day 60 was attributed to recipient T cells and intrathymic progenitors that had survived conditioning.

Library preparation employed PCR. The instrument given in TCRdb is Illumina HiSeq 2500. TCR libraries were prepared with molecular barcoding, using unique molecular identifiers to normalize TCRbeta repertoire quantification. Starting from the raw public reads, TCRdb applied fastp trimming at Q25, assembled clones with MiXCR and retained in-frame beta chains. CDR3 protein sequences are deduplicated, and each keeps its most common genes and DNA. This sample lists approximately 31,000 distinct CDR3 sequences; roughly 6.7% were detected once. The leading ten clones occupy 25% to 30% of the sample. The receptor chain draws on TRBV19 and TRBJ2-7, with 7 middle bases fitting TRBD1. This TCR came from a child less than two years old who had a stem cell transplant for acute myeloid leukemia, so the T cells may come from the graft donor. The sample consisted of peripheral blood, taken 60 days after TCRalphabeta/CD19-depleted stem cell transplant. Here is the DNA: TGTGCCAGTAGTGCTGAACAGGGGCCCTACGAGCAGTACTTC. The encoded protein is CASSAEQGPYEQYF.